Below, 5 T cell receptor beta chains from the same sample are listed, as sequenced in a study of shared clonotypes between healthy human individuals. Method: immunoSEQ multiplex PCR; TCRdb's copy keeps in-frame clones and lacks some. The profile covers over a million clones, with about 77% appearing a single time and around 1.5% taken by the ten largest. The specimen sequenced was memory CD4+ T cells sorted from blood. Subset reported: CD45RA-negative fraction. These receptors were taken from a man between 18 and 29 years old in good health.

The chain has TRBV4-1 and TRBJ1-2, with D unclear. Deletions cut 4 bases from V and 3 bases from J, with 9 bases between. From germline, CDR1 is MGHRA and CDR2 YSYEKL. The length of the CDR3 is 13 residues. CDR3 bases: TGCGCCAGCAGCCGGACGGTAGACTATGGCTACACCTTC. This encodes CASSRTVDYGYTF.

The chain is built from TRBV28 and TRBJ1-3, with TRBD1 matching over 9 bases. The CDR3 is made up of 15 amino acids. The ends lost 6 bases at V and 2 bases at J; junction bases unmatched: 5. CDR1 is MDHEN and CDR2 is SYDVKM in the germline V gene. The CDR3 nucleotides read TGTGCCAGCAGGGAGGACAGGGGAACTGGAAACACCATATATTTT. Protein sequence: CASREDRGTGNTIYF.

Only one count was recorded for this clone. The chain combines TRBV6-5 with TRBJ2-7, with TRBD1 matching 8 bases. Germline CDR1 is MNHEY and CDR2 is SVGAGI. With 2 bases clipped from V and 3 bases from J, the junction kept 6 bases outside the gene matches. The CDR3 has 15 residues. CDR3 in amino acids: CASSYRGQGLYEQYF. CDR3 in DNA: TGTGCCAGCAGTTACCGCGGACAGGGCCTCTACGAGCAGTACTTC.

The chain employs TRBV2 and TRBJ1-1; tentatively, D is TRBD1 (6 bases). Trimming removed 6 bases from V and 0 bases from J, with 11 bases in between. Germline V gives CDR1 SNHLY, CDR2 FYNNEI. CDR3 length equals 14 residues. This chain's CDR3 is CASSTQGLNTEAFF. DNA for the CDR3: TGTGCCAGCAGCACGCAGGGGCTGAACACTGAAGCTTTCTTT.

The genes are TRBV7-2 and TRBJ1-6; TRBD1 might be the D (6 bases). The V gene's germline CDR1 is SGHTA and CDR2 FQGNSA. The CDR3 sequence is 15 residues long. The V and J ends lost 1 base and 7 bases respectively, with 11 bases between them. CDR3 in DNA: TGTGCCAGCAGCTTAGTAGGACAGAAGAATTCACCCCTCCACTTT. Translation: CASSLVGQKNSPLHF. The complete variable domain, with remaining parts taken from reference TRBV7-2 and TRBJ1-6, reads GAGVSQSPSNKVTEKGKDVELRCDPISGHTALYWYRQSLGQGLEFLIYFQGNSAPDKSGLPSDRFSAERTGGSVSTLTIQRTQQEDSAVYLCASSLVGQKNSPLHFGNGTRLTVT.